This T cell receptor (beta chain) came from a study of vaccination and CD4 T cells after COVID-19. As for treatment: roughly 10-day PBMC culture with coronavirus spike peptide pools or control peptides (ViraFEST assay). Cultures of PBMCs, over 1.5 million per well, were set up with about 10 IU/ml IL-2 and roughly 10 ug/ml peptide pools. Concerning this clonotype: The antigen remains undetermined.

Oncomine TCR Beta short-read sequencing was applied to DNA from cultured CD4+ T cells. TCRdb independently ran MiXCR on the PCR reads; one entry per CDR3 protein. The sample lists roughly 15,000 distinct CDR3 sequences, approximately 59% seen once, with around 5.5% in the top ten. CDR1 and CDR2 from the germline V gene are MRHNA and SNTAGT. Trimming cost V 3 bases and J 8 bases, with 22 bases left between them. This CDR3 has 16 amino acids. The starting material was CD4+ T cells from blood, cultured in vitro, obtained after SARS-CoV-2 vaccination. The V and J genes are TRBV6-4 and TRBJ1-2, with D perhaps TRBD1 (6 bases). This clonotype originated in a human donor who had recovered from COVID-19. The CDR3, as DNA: TGTGCCAGCAGTGAGAGGGGGAACAGTCGGGGGCGCGGCTACACCTTC. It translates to CASSERGNSRGRGYTF.